A selection of T cell receptor beta chains follows, all from one sample in a study of shared clonotypes between healthy human individuals. Profiling relied on immunoSEQ multiplex PCR, and the TCRdb table lists in-frame clones only, not all of them. The table shows 980,000 or so clones, with around 80% occurring only once. The source material was memory CD4+ T cells sorted from blood. These receptors all stem from a man aged 18 to 30 in good health. The CDR3 runs from the conserved cysteine through the conserved F or W. Fields, in order: J gene, D gene, V gene, clone size, CDR3 protein, CDR3 DNA. The D gene is left open where the match is weak. Clone size is stated in some rows and not others, as once, few, many or a class when expanded.

j_call: TRBJ2-7
d_call: TRBD2
v_call: TRBV19
clone_size: -
cdr3_aa: CASSTGGLAVAYEQYF
cdr3_nt: TGTGCCAGTAGTACGGGGGGACTAGCGGTGGCCTACGAGCAGTACTTC

j_call: TRBJ2-5
d_call: TRBD1
v_call: TRBV9
clone_size: -
cdr3_aa: CASSGDRGETQYF
cdr3_nt: TGTGCCAGCAGCGGAGACAGGGGCGAGACCCAGTACTTC

j_call: TRBJ2-6
d_call: TRBD2
v_call: TRBV11-2
clone_size: -
cdr3_aa: CASSLDGLAGGPGANVLTF
cdr3_nt: TGTGCCAGCAGCTTAGATGGACTAGCGGGAGGGCCTGGGGCCAACGTCCTGACTTTC

j_call: TRBJ1-1
d_call: TRBD1
v_call: TRBV30
clone_size: -
cdr3_aa: CACNRGQNTEAFF
cdr3_nt: TGTGCCTGTAACAGGGGGCAGAACACTGAAGCTTTCTTT

j_call: TRBJ2-5
d_call: -
v_call: TRBV29-1
clone_size: -
cdr3_aa: CSGGGLATKETQYF
cdr3_nt: TGCAGCGGGGGCGGATTAGCGACCAAAGAGACCCAGTACTTC

j_call: TRBJ1-4
d_call: -
v_call: TRBV5-1
clone_size: -
cdr3_aa: CASSSRGSTNEKLFF
cdr3_nt: TGCGCCAGCAGCTCTAGGGGATCGACTAATGAAAAACTGTTTTTT

j_call: TRBJ2-5
d_call: TRBD1
v_call: TRBV7-9
clone_size: -
cdr3_aa: CASRSRQGAGETQYF
cdr3_nt: TGTGCCAGCAGATCCCGACAGGGGGCAGGGGAGACCCAGTACTTC

j_call: TRBJ1-1
d_call: TRBD1
v_call: TRBV9
clone_size: once
cdr3_aa: CASSPSGQGKTEAFF
cdr3_nt: TGTGCCAGCAGCCCTAGCGGACAGGGAAAAACTGAAGCTTTCTTT

j_call: TRBJ2-2
d_call: TRBD2
v_call: TRBV9
clone_size: few
cdr3_aa: CASSEGGSGRLTGELFF
cdr3_nt: TGTGCCAGCAGCGAAGGAGGTAGCGGGCGCCTAACCGGGGAGCTGTTTTTT

j_call: TRBJ2-7
d_call: TRBD1
v_call: TRBV5-1
clone_size: -
cdr3_aa: CASSRPTGAGEQYF
cdr3_nt: TGCGCCAGCAGCCGGCCGACAGGGGCGGGCGAGCAGTACTTC

j_call: TRBJ1-6
d_call: -
v_call: TRBV19
clone_size: -
cdr3_aa: CASSIVGQGNSPLHF
cdr3_nt: TGTGCCAGTAGTATAGTAGGTCAGGGGAATTCACCCCTCCACTTT

j_call: TRBJ1-1
d_call: -
v_call: TRBV4-1
clone_size: -
cdr3_aa: CASSQEGGAEAFF
cdr3_nt: TGCGCCAGCAGCCAAGAAGGGGGTGCTGAAGCTTTCTTT

j_call: TRBJ1-5
d_call: TRBD1
v_call: TRBV28
clone_size: -
cdr3_aa: CASSVPDRGWNQPQHF
cdr3_nt: TGTGCCAGCAGTGTCCCGGACAGGGGGTGGAATCAGCCCCAGCATTTT

j_call: TRBJ1-3
d_call: -
v_call: TRBV6-5
clone_size: -
cdr3_aa: CASSTQYSGNTIYF
cdr3_nt: TGTGCCAGCAGTACACAGTACTCTGGAAACACCATATATTTT

j_call: TRBJ1-2
d_call: TRBD1
v_call: TRBV30
clone_size: -
cdr3_aa: CAWSGGQGANFGYTF
cdr3_nt: TGTGCCTGGAGTGGAGGACAGGGGGCAAATTTTGGCTACACCTTC

j_call: TRBJ2-7
d_call: TRBD2
v_call: TRBV5-1
clone_size: -
cdr3_aa: CASSQVVASGSYEQYF
cdr3_nt: TGCGCCAGCAGCCAGGTGGTAGCTAGCGGCTCCTACGAGCAGTACTTC

j_call: TRBJ1-5
d_call: TRBD1
v_call: TRBV30
clone_size: once
cdr3_aa: CAWSGQGDQPQHF
cdr3_nt: TGTGCCTGGAGTGGCCAGGGGGATCAGCCCCAGCATTTT

j_call: TRBJ2-2
d_call: -
v_call: TRBV5-1
clone_size: -
cdr3_aa: CASSLDVTNTGELFF
cdr3_nt: TGCGCCAGCAGCTTGGACGTTACGAACACCGGGGAGCTGTTTTTT

j_call: TRBJ2-7
d_call: TRBD2
v_call: TRBV5-1
clone_size: -
cdr3_aa: CASSPGRASYEQYF
cdr3_nt: TGCGCCAGCAGCCCCGGGAGGGCGTCCTACGAGCAGTACTTC

j_call: TRBJ1-6
d_call: TRBD1
v_call: TRBV4-1
clone_size: few
cdr3_aa: CASSPPATGYSPLHF
cdr3_nt: TGCGCCAGCAGCCCCCCTGCGACAGGGTATTCACCCCTCCACTTT

j_call: TRBJ2-7
d_call: -
v_call: TRBV6-5
clone_size: -
cdr3_aa: CASSYSSTVSYEQYF
cdr3_nt: TGTGCCAGCAGTTACTCTTCGACGGTCTCCTACGAGCAGTACTTC

j_call: TRBJ2-2
d_call: TRBD2
v_call: TRBV5-5
clone_size: -
cdr3_aa: CASSLAGGLATGELFF
cdr3_nt: TGTGCCAGCAGTCTGGCGGGGGGCTTGGCCACCGGGGAGCTGTTTTTT

j_call: TRBJ2-3
d_call: TRBD2
v_call: TRBV10-3
clone_size: many
cdr3_aa: CAISESGLAGTDTQYF
cdr3_nt: TGTGCCATCAGTGAGTCGGGACTAGCGGGCACAGATACGCAGTATTTT

j_call: TRBJ1-1
d_call: -
v_call: TRBV7-6
clone_size: few
cdr3_aa: CASSIQFGGGTEAFF
cdr3_nt: TGTGCCAGCAGCATCCAATTTGGGGGTGGGACTGAAGCTTTCTTT

j_call: TRBJ1-1
d_call: TRBD1
v_call: TRBV27
clone_size: many
cdr3_aa: CATHRQGGNTEAFF
cdr3_nt: TGTGCCACCCATAGACAGGGCGGGAACACTGAAGCTTTCTTT

j_call: TRBJ1-3
d_call: TRBD1
v_call: TRBV6-1
clone_size: -
cdr3_aa: CASSARTTGARISGNTIYF
cdr3_nt: TGTGCCAGCAGTGCAAGAACAACAGGGGCTAGAATCTCTGGAAACACCATATATTTT

j_call: TRBJ2-2
d_call: TRBD1
v_call: TRBV28
clone_size: -
cdr3_aa: CASTILRTGTAGELFF
cdr3_nt: TGTGCCAGCACCATCCTCAGGACAGGGACGGCCGGGGAGCTGTTTTTT

j_call: TRBJ2-2
d_call: -
v_call: TRBV9
clone_size: few
cdr3_aa: CASSPRQTGELFF
cdr3_nt: TGTGCCAGCAGCCCCCGACAGACCGGGGAGCTGTTTTTT

j_call: TRBJ1-5
d_call: -
v_call: TRBV6-1
clone_size: -
cdr3_aa: CASSEGRATQPQHF
cdr3_nt: TGTGCCAGCAGTGAAGGACGGGCTACTCAGCCCCAGCATTTT

j_call: TRBJ1-3
d_call: -
v_call: TRBV7-4
clone_size: -
cdr3_aa: CASTLGVGGNTIYF
cdr3_nt: TGTGCCAGCACTTTAGGGGTAGGTGGAAACACCATATATTTT

j_call: TRBJ2-3
d_call: TRBD2
v_call: TRBV27
clone_size: -
cdr3_aa: CASSYLAGQRPDTQYF
cdr3_nt: TGTGCCAGCAGTTACCTAGCGGGACAAAGGCCAGATACGCAGTATTTT

j_call: TRBJ1-1
d_call: -
v_call: TRBV30
clone_size: -
cdr3_aa: CAWRAGVNTEAFF
cdr3_nt: TGTGCTTGGAGAGCAGGCGTGAACACTGAAGCTTTCTTT

j_call: TRBJ1-2
d_call: TRBD1
v_call: TRBV16
clone_size: -
cdr3_aa: CASSQSLQGDGYTF
cdr3_nt: TGTGCCAGCAGCCAATCGTTACAGGGGGATGGCTACACCTTC

j_call: TRBJ1-2
d_call: -
v_call: TRBV19
clone_size: -
cdr3_aa: CASSLGSGGYGYTF
cdr3_nt: TGTGCCAGTTCCCTTGGGTCTGGGGGATATGGCTACACCTTC

j_call: TRBJ2-2
d_call: TRBD1
v_call: TRBV29-1
clone_size: -
cdr3_aa: CSARQGDSGELFF
cdr3_nt: TGCAGCGCCAGACAGGGTGACTCCGGGGAGCTGTTTTTT

j_call: TRBJ2-5
d_call: TRBD2
v_call: TRBV5-6
clone_size: -
cdr3_aa: CASSLLLAGGRQETQYF
cdr3_nt: TGTGCCAGCAGCTTGTTGCTAGCGGGGGGGCGACAAGAGACCCAGTACTTC

j_call: TRBJ2-7
d_call: TRBD2
v_call: TRBV6-5
clone_size: -
cdr3_aa: CASSSTGAGGYEQYF
cdr3_nt: TGTGCCAGCAGTTCCACCGGAGCGGGAGGGTACGAGCAGTACTTC

j_call: TRBJ1-1
d_call: -
v_call: TRBV7-2
clone_size: -
cdr3_aa: CASQISGGTEAFF
cdr3_nt: TGTGCCAGCCAGATTAGCGGGGGCACTGAAGCTTTCTTT

j_call: TRBJ2-7
d_call: -
v_call: TRBV6-6
clone_size: -
cdr3_aa: CASSYVASYEQYF
cdr3_nt: TGTGCCAGCAGTTACGTAGCCAGCTACGAGCAGTACTTC

j_call: TRBJ1-1
d_call: -
v_call: TRBV2
clone_size: -
cdr3_aa: CASSEDRGGTEAFF
cdr3_nt: TGTGCCAGCAGTGAGGATCGTGGGGGCACTGAAGCTTTCTTT

j_call: TRBJ1-1
d_call: TRBD1
v_call: TRBV28
clone_size: few
cdr3_aa: CASTVTGIDTEAFF
cdr3_nt: TGTGCCAGCACCGTGACAGGGATCGACACTGAAGCTTTCTTT

j_call: TRBJ2-3
d_call: TRBD2
v_call: TRBV25-1
clone_size: -
cdr3_aa: CASSLAGNTDTQYF
cdr3_nt: TGTGCCAGCAGTCTAGCGGGAAACACAGATACGCAGTATTTT

j_call: TRBJ2-5
d_call: -
v_call: TRBV10-3
clone_size: -
cdr3_aa: CAIRAPGQETQYF
cdr3_nt: TGTGCCATCAGAGCTCCGGGCCAAGAGACCCAGTACTTC

j_call: TRBJ2-3
d_call: TRBD1
v_call: TRBV7-3
clone_size: few
cdr3_aa: CASSPTGADTDTQYF
cdr3_nt: TGTGCCAGCAGCCCGACAGGGGCGGACACAGATACGCAGTATTTT

j_call: TRBJ1-6
d_call: TRBD1
v_call: TRBV4-3
clone_size: -
cdr3_aa: CASSQETQGAYNSPLHF
cdr3_nt: TGCGCCAGCAGCCAAGAGACACAGGGGGCTTATAATTCACCCCTCCACTTT

j_call: TRBJ2-2
d_call: TRBD1
v_call: TRBV7-2
clone_size: -
cdr3_aa: CASSGGQGPGELFF
cdr3_nt: TGTGCCAGCAGCGGCGGACAGGGGCCCGGGGAGCTGTTTTTT

j_call: TRBJ2-7
d_call: TRBD1
v_call: TRBV6-5
clone_size: -
cdr3_aa: CASSYSGQGSGYEQYF
cdr3_nt: TGTGCCAGCAGTTACTCGGGACAGGGTTCCGGATACGAGCAGTACTTC

j_call: TRBJ2-3
d_call: -
v_call: TRBV2
clone_size: -
cdr3_aa: CASSYRAPDTQYF
cdr3_nt: TGTGCCAGCAGTTATCGAGCCCCAGATACGCAGTATTTT

j_call: TRBJ1-3
d_call: -
v_call: TRBV4-3
clone_size: -
cdr3_aa: CASSQFRGPGGNTIYF
cdr3_nt: TGCGCCAGCAGCCAATTTCGGGGGCCGGGAGGAAACACCATATATTTT

j_call: TRBJ2-3
d_call: -
v_call: TRBV2
clone_size: -
cdr3_aa: CASKPAGGTDTQYF
cdr3_nt: TGTGCCAGCAAGCCCGCTGGGGGCACAGATACGCAGTATTTT

j_call: TRBJ2-1
d_call: TRBD2
v_call: TRBV29-1
clone_size: -
cdr3_aa: CSVRLAGGPSEQFF
cdr3_nt: TGCAGCGTGAGACTAGCGGGGGGGCCAAGTGAGCAGTTCTTC

j_call: TRBJ2-3
d_call: TRBD2
v_call: TRBV7-6
clone_size: -
cdr3_aa: CASSLDGGGNTDTQYF
cdr3_nt: TGTGCCAGCAGCTTAGATGGGGGGGGAAACACAGATACGCAGTATTTT

j_call: TRBJ2-5
d_call: TRBD1
v_call: TRBV10-3
clone_size: -
cdr3_aa: CAISESSGQGARLETQYF
cdr3_nt: TGTGCCATCAGTGAGTCAAGCGGACAGGGGGCGCGGTTGGAGACCCAGTACTTC

j_call: TRBJ1-2
d_call: -
v_call: TRBV19
clone_size: few
cdr3_aa: CASKLRDKGANYGYTF
cdr3_nt: TGTGCCAGTAAGCTCCGGGACAAGGGAGCTAACTATGGCTACACCTTC

j_call: TRBJ1-6
d_call: TRBD1
v_call: TRBV5-4
clone_size: once
cdr3_aa: CASSNRGSSYNSPLHF
cdr3_nt: TGTGCCAGCAGCAACAGGGGTAGCTCCTATAATTCACCCCTCCACTTT

j_call: TRBJ1-1
d_call: TRBD1
v_call: TRBV7-2
clone_size: -
cdr3_aa: CASSAGQGRAFF
cdr3_nt: TGTGCCAGCAGCGCGGGACAGGGGAGAGCTTTCTTT

j_call: TRBJ1-4
d_call: TRBD1
v_call: TRBV5-4
clone_size: -
cdr3_aa: CASSYTGATTNEKLFF
cdr3_nt: TGTGCCAGCAGCTACACAGGGGCCACAACTAATGAAAAACTGTTTTTT

j_call: TRBJ2-3
d_call: -
v_call: TRBV27
clone_size: -
cdr3_aa: CASSLSGIGTDTQYF
cdr3_nt: TGTGCCAGCAGTTTATCCGGGATCGGCACAGATACGCAGTATTTT

j_call: TRBJ2-7
d_call: -
v_call: TRBV7-2
clone_size: few
cdr3_aa: CASSLAGGLEQYF
cdr3_nt: TGTGCCAGCAGCTTAGCGGGGGGGCTCGAGCAGTACTTC